These 11 T cell receptor beta chains were all obtained from the same sample, sequenced in a study of T cells in tuberculosis. After thawing and overnight rest, PBMC were stained with GMM-loaded CD1B tetramer, viability dye and anti-CD3 for sorting. CD1B tetramers were loaded with Rhodococcus equi-derived C32 glucose monomycolate. The repertoire was sequenced with immunoSEQ multiplex PCR; TCRdb's copy has only in-frame clones and lacks some. Of about 58,000 clones listed, roughly 86% are singletons. Material: CD1b-GMM tetramer-negative cells sorted from PBMCs. These receptors came from an adult woman with latent tuberculosis.

This chain links TRBV5-1 with TRBJ2-2; no clear D gene. Looked up from germline, CDR1 is SGHRS and CDR2 is YFSETQ. V was trimmed by 3 bases and J by 7 bases, leaving 7 bases between them. The CDR3 runs 12 residues. The chain's CDR3 is CASSYNFGELFF. The CDR3 nucleotides read TGCGCCAGCAGCTATAATTTCGGGGAGCTGTTTTTT. The whole variable domain, remainder taken from reference TRBV5-1 and TRBJ2-2, is KAGVTQTPRYLIKTRGQQVTLSCSPISGHRSVSWYQQTPGQGLQFLFEYFSETQRNKGNFPGRFSGRQFSNSRSEMNVSTLELGDSALYLCASSYNFGELFFGEGSRLTVL.

This chain links TRBV28 with TRBJ2-7; D is possibly TRBD1 (5 bases). Trimming removed 6 bases at V and 0 bases at J, with 18 bases between. CDR3 size: 16 residues. Germline loops: CDR1 MDHEN, CDR2 SYDVKM. The CDR3: CASSQWAQGRSYEQYF. CDR3 sequence (DNA): TGTGCCAGCAGCCAATGGGCGCAGGGCCGCTCCTACGAGCAGTACTTC.

This clone has just one count. The chain carries TRBV7-8 and TRBJ2-3; D remains ambiguous. CDR1 is SGHVS and CDR2 is FQNEAQ in the germline V gene. This CDR3 has 13 amino acids. V lost 3 bases, J lost 0 bases, and 4 bases lay in between. The CDR3 DNA sequence: TGTGCCAGCAGCTTCTCTAGCACAGATACGCAGTATTTT. Encoded protein: CASSFSSTDTQYF.

J is TRBJ1-4 and V is TRBV5-6; the match to TRBD1 covers 9 bases. Per the germline V gene, CDR1 is SGHDT and CDR2 is YYEEEE. This CDR3 is built from 15 residues. The junction had 8 bases not matched to a gene; V was cut back by 3 bases and J by 8 bases. The CDR3 protein is CASSSSGQGLEKLFF. In DNA, the CDR3 is TGTGCCAGCAGCTCCTCGGGACAGGGTCTCGAAAAACTGTTTTTT.

The genes are TRBV7-3 and TRBJ1-1, with D perhaps matching TRBD1 (6 bases). Trimming pared 1 base from V and 1 base from J, leaving 10 bases between. CDR1 and CDR2 (germline): SGHTA, FQGTGA. The length of the CDR3 is 15 residues. The CDR3: CASSLMRTANTEAFF. DNA for the CDR3: TGTGCCAGCAGCTTAATGAGGACAGCGAACACTGAAGCTTTCTTT.

This clone was observed a handful of times. The chain has TRBV5-4 and TRBJ1-2; 7 bases are shared with TRBD1. The germline gives CDR1 SGHNT, CDR2 YYREEE (reference sequence). Losses at the gene ends were 6 bases for V and 2 bases for J; bases not matched to a gene: 4. The CDR3 consists of 13 residues. CDR3 nucleotides: TGTGCCAGCAACTCACAGGGGAACTATGGCTACACCTTC. Encoded protein: CASNSQGNYGYTF. Complete variable domain (other parts from reference TRBV5-4 and TRBJ1-2): ETGVTQSPTHLIKTRGQQVTLRCSSQSGHNTVSWYQQALGQGPQFIFQYYREEENGRGNFPPRFSGLQFPNYSSELNVNALELDDSALYLCASNSQGNYGYTFGSGTRLTVV.

In DNA, the CDR3 is TGTGCCAGCAGCGTACTAGCGGGGGGGCCAGTCAATGAGCAGTTCTTC. Its protein is CASSVLAGGPVNEQFF. This chain uses TRBV11-2 with TRBJ2-1; TRBD2 matches at 13 bases. The CDR3 length is 16 residues. Per the germline V gene, CDR1 is SGHAT and CDR2 is FQNNGV. With V trimmed by 5 bases and J by 6 bases, 7 bases remained unmatched. Variable domain in full (rest from reference TRBV11-2 and TRBJ2-1): EAGVAQSPRYKIIEKRQSVAFWCNPISGHATLYWYQQILGQGPKLLIQFQNNGVVDDSQLPKDRFSAERLKGVDSTLKIQPAKLEDSAVYLCASSVLAGGPVNEQFFGPGTRLTVL.

This chain links TRBV6-5 with TRBJ1-3; D may be TRBD1 (5 bases). V lost 0 bases, J lost 4 bases, and 10 bases lay in between. The CDR3 has 15 amino acids. The germline gives CDR1 MNHEY, CDR2 SVGAGI. CDR3 sequence: CASSYSGGAGNTIYF. CDR3 nucleotide sequence: TGTGCCAGCAGTTACTCGGGGGGAGCCGGAAACACCATATATTTT.

A remark on this clone: The same CDR3 can be traced to other DNA sequences in this sample. The chain employs TRBV6-5 and TRBJ2-3; possibly TRBD2 for D (6 bases). Trimming stripped 8 bases from V and 1 base from J, with 7 bases between. Germline CDR1 reads MNHEY; CDR2 reads SVGAGI. The CDR3 loop spans 12 amino acids. This CDR3 is CASRRGTDTQYF. The CDR3 DNA follows: TGTGCCAGCCGGAGGGGCACAGATACGCAGTATTTT.

This clone is a singleton in its sample. This chain joins TRBV10-1 and TRBJ2-2; 12 bases agree with TRBD2. V lost 5 bases, J lost 0 bases, and 7 bases stayed unmatched. This CDR3 spans 18 amino acids. From germline, CDR1 is WNHNN and CDR2 SYGVQD (reference sequence). The CDR3 loop is CASSFRLAGETNTGELFF. The DNA of the CDR3 is TGCGCCAGCAGTTTCAGACTAGCGGGGGAGACGAACACCGGGGAGCTGTTTTTT.

The rearrangement links TRBV7-9 to TRBJ2-1; possible D gene TRBD2, 5 bases. The germline CDR1 and CDR2 sequences are SEHNR and FQNEAQ (reference sequence). With 2 bases removed from V and 11 bases from J, the gap between germline ends came to 10 bases. The CDR3 has 12 amino acids. The CDR3 nucleotides read TGTGCCAGCAGCTTACAAGCGGATAAGCAGTTCTTC. Protein sequence: CASSLQADKQFF. Full variable domain (missing parts from reference TRBV7-9 and TRBJ2-1): DTGVSQNPRHKITKRGQNVTFRCDPISEHNRLYWYRQTLGQGPEFLTYFQNEAQLEKSRLLSDRFSAERPKGSFSTLEIQRTEQGDSAMYLCASSLQADKQFFGPGTRLTVL.